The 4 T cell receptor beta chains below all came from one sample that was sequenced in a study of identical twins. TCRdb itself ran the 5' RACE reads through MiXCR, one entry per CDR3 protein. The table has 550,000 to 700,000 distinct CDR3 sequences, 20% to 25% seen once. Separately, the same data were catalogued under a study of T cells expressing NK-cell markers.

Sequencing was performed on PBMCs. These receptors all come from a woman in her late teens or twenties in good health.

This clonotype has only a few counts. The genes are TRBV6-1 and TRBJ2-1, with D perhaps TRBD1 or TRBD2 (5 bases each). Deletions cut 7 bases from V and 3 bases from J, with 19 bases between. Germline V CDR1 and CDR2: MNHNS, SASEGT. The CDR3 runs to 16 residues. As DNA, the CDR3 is TGTGCCAGCAAAATACGAGGGGCGGAGGACTACAATGAGCAGTTCTTC. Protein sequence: CASKIRGAEDYNEQFF.

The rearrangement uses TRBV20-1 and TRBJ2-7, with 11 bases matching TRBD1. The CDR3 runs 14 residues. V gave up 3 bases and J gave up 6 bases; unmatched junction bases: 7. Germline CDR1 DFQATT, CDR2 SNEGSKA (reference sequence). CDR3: CSARPGQGVSEQYF. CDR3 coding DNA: TGCAGTGCTAGGCCGGGACAGGGGGTCTCCGAGCAGTACTTC.

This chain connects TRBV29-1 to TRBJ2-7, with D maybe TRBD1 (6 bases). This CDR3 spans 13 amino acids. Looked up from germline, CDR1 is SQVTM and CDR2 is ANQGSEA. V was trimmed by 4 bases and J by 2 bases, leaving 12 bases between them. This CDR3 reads CSVAWTVPYEQYF. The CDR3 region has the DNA TGCAGCGTTGCCTGGACAGTACCCTACGAGCAGTACTTC.

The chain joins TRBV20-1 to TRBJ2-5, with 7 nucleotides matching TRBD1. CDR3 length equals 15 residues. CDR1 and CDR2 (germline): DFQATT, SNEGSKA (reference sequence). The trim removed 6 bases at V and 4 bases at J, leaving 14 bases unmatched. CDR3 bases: TGCAGTGCCACCCGACGGGCAGGGGGACGAGAGACCCAGTACTTC. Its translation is CSATRRAGGRETQYF.